This T cell receptor (beta chain) was captured by sequencing in a study of vaccination and CD4 T cells after COVID-19. Study at large: Overlapping spike peptides from SARS-CoV-2, HCoV-NL63, HCoV-OC43 and HCoV-229E served to stimulate the cells.

Regarding treatment: approximately nine-day PBMC culture with coronavirus spike peptide pools or control peptides (ViraFEST assay). Every well contained 2.1 million or so PBMCs, which were grown with 9.5 to 10 IU/ml IL-2 and 9 to 10 ug/ml peptide pools. Deletions cut 3 bases from V and 4 bases from J, with 9 bases between. The CDR3 extends over 13 amino acids. Sequence data for DNA of cultured CD4+ T cells were generated by the Oncomine TCR Beta short-read assay. Genomic DNA was isolated from cultured CD4+ T cells. TCRdb redid the calling of the PCR reads with MiXCR, one entry per CDR3 protein. This table has around 20,000 distinct CDR3 sequences, about 32% appearing once. As for this clonotype: The antigen remains unidentified.

The source is a human donor with COVID-19. Sequencing input: cultured CD4+ T cells from blood. The J gene is TRBJ1-1, the V gene TRBV12-3 or TRBV12-4; perhaps TRBD1 as D (5 bases). The CDR3 is CASSFGGSTEAFF. In DNA form, the CDR3 reads TGTGCCAGCAGTTTCGGGGGGAGCACTGAAGCTTTCTTT.